The entry that follows covers one TCR beta chain sequence. This sample is part of a study of blood T cell repertoires in COVID-19. In the original processing: From reference gene primer amplification, estimates of nucleated cell counts were derived. The method was immunoSEQ multiplex PCR; TCRdb's version includes in-frame clones alone and lacks a portion of them. V, J and clone size are those of that table, while D and trimming were read from the DNA. The data show approximately 91,000 clones, more than 60% seen once. The ends lost 5 bases at V and 1 base at J; junction bases unmatched: 7. The CDR3 length is 16 residues. In germline, CDR1 is SGHTA, CDR2 FQGNSA.

The origin of this receptor is a man between 65 and 80 years old with acute or convalescent COVID-19. V is TRBV7-2 and J is TRBJ2-3; 9 bases fit TRBD1. Sequencing was done on a sample of peripheral blood. The CDR3 loop reads CASSTPQGAGTDTQYF. For the CDR3, the DNA is TGTGCCAGCAGCACGCCACAGGGGGCGGGCACAGATACGCAGTATTTT.